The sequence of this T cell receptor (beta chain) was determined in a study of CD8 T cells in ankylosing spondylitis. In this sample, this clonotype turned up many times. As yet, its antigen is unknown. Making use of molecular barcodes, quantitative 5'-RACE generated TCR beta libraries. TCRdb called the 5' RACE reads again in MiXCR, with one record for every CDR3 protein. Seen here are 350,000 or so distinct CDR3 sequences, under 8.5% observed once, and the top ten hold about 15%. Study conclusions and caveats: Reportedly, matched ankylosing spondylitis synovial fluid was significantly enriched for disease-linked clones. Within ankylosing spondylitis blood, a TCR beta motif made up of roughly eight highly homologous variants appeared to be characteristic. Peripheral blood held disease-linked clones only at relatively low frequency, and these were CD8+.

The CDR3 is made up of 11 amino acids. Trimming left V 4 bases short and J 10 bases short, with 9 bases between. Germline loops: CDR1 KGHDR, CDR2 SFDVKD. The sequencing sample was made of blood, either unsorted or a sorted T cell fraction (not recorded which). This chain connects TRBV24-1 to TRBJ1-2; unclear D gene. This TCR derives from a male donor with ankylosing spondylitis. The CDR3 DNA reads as TGTGCCACCAGTGAAGGCGGATTCTACACCTTC. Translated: CATSEGGFYTF.